The entry that follows covers one T cell receptor beta chain sequence. The target of this receptor is not known. There are no base qualities to consult, and no much larger clone falls within one base. The library was made by the immunoSEQ multiplex PCR assay. A mixture of 60 forward primers for TCR Vbeta segments and 13 reverse primers for TCR Jbeta segments was used in the multiplex PCR. A multiplex PCR assay on genomic DNA amplified the CDR3 region of rearranged TCR beta genes. The amplified TCR beta libraries were sequenced on the Illumina HiSeq System as 87-base-pair reads. For the original study's pipeline: In a later analysis, some 80 million unique TCR beta chains were counted across the 650 to 750 repertoires, and roughly 11 million of these chains were shared by at least two donors. Raw reads were error-corrected and collapsed into unique sequences by a nearest-neighbor algorithm in which closely related sequences were merged to remove PCR and sequencing errors. V, D and J gene segments were assigned by aligning CDR3 sequences to IMGT reference sequences. For a sequence to be retained, a match of at least six nucleotides was required to both a V gene segment and a J gene segment. A rearrangement was called productive if the CDR3 had no stop codons and remained in frame with V and J, and every other rearrangement was called non-productive. CDR3 was defined by IMGT convention, running from the second conserved V-encoded cysteine to the conserved J-encoded phenylalanine. The earlier analysis of approximately 590 of the donors excluded any sequence lacking an unambiguous match to a single V gene segment. In an earlier analysis of a few hundred of the donors, a V segment was called functional when productive rearrangements were above 56.7%, and segregating when the standard deviation between donors exceeded 5%. To diagnose cytomegalovirus status from the catalog of TCR beta chain sequences, a statistical classification framework was built. V and J gene assignment, in a later analysis, came from comparing TCR nucleotide sequences with IMGT/GENE-DB human TR gene sequences. Using the TCRdist pipeline, a later analysis assigned CDR3 sequences along with most-parsimonious VDJ recombination scenarios. In a later analysis, each TCR beta chain was defined by its CDR3 amino acid sequence together with its V-gene family, and reads without a unique V-gene family were excluded. In a later analysis, some 600 highly shared, low-generation-probability nucleotide sequences were removed to address suspected cross-contamination and a sequencing artifact. For each public chain, a later analysis derived a clonal expansion index from normalized ranks of inferred template counts within each repertoire. Generation probabilities in a later analysis came from a VDJ recombination model fitted to out-of-frame rearrangements, and those results were checked against IGoR. In a later analysis, hypergeometric tests were used to score TCR-TCR, TCR-HLA and TCR-CMV co-occurrence, with a repertoire-size bias correction applied to TCR pairs. To estimate false discovery rates, a later analysis permuted the HLA or CMV assignments 20 times. In a later analysis, co-occurring TCRs were grouped with DBSCAN, and TCRdist sequence similarity was added when clustering was performed within HLA-allele-positive subsets. For co-occurrence clustering, repertoires with fewer than 30,000 or more than 120,000 public chains were excluded, along with roughly five repertoires with anomalous nucleotide sharing. Imported from immuneACCESS, the table was reduced by TCRdb to in-frame sequences with V and J called. These copies leave out some clones; in studies compared against another copy, an unresolved V gene accounts for under half, and the cause of the remainder is not known. The V and J calls and clone size come from that table; D and trimming were worked out from the DNA. This sample holds 200,000 to 250,000 clones; 70% to 80% were observed only once. The ten most abundant clones make up 0.2% to 0.25% of the sample.

The sample comes from a study of cytomegalovirus exposure and HLA in healthy donors (dated 2017 in TCRdb). About the full investigation: An earlier analysis of some 600 of the donors reported 276 Gb of sequence data and around 110 million unique TCR beta sequences obtained from some 170 million T cells. An early release covering over 500 HLA-typed donors comprised about 310 gigabases of sequencing data and around 86 million unique TCR sequences. Of the 300 to 500 genotyped donors, more than 75% were placed in the genetic ancestry cluster associated with self-reported Caucasian donors. The study aimed to test whether cataloging public T cell receptors could reveal signatures of past pathogen exposure. Using immunosequencing, the study profiled T cell repertoires from 500 to 800 subjects and related those repertoires to cytomegalovirus serostatus. A separate validation cohort of roughly 130 different subjects was used in addition to the roughly 670-subject first cohort. To predict cytomegalovirus infection status, the study brought together high-throughput TCR immunosequencing, statistical association of individual TCRs with disease status, and machine learning. To study patterns of TCR occurrence, a later analysis re-analyzed previously published TCR beta repertoires from several hundred donors and added high-resolution HLA genotyping. The later analysis used no new phenotypic data to find candidate immune exposures, relying instead on TCR beta sequences and their occurrence across donors. An earlier analysis of 587 of the donors used high-throughput TCR beta sequencing to judge whether each TCR beta V gene segment behaved as functional or pseudogenic. Donor age, sex, ethnicity and CMV serostatus were compiled alongside the repertoire data. Genome-wide SNP genotypes for about 65% of the 666 donors were used in a later genetic analysis, which treated that subset as a discovery cohort. All discovery cohort repertoires had been generated on a single sequencing platform. HLA typing included class I and class II loci at four-digit resolution. The number of donors typed differed by locus, with about 629-630 for A, B, C, DRB1 and DQB1, around 520 for DQA1, about 610 for DPA1, and around 430 for DPB1. Several DR-DQ haplotypes were treated as single units for association and clustering because of strong linkage in the cohort. On average, roughly 250,000 unique TCR beta nucleotide sequences were sequenced per donor among 350 to 400 genotyped donors of the cohort, with around 19% of those sequences being non-productive.

In total, just over 650 healthy bone marrow donors made up the cohort. At the time of sampling, every cohort member was nominally healthy, though immune exposures that went unrecorded were likely present. The donor was CMV seronegative and was included in the group of 352 seronegative cohort members. A peripheral blood sample was collected from each donor, and TCR beta sequencing was performed on peripheral blood mononuclear cells. Genomic DNA extraction from the blood cell samples was performed with the Qiagen DNeasy Blood Extraction Kit. What the work shows at the level of the full study, not this receptor alone: Broadly in line with IMGT annotations, most TCR beta V segments showed up in productive rearrangements about 87% or about 30% of the time in an earlier analysis of approximately 640 of the donors. A later analysis found that most CMV-associated TCR beta chains appeared HLA-restricted, with HLA associations seemingly driven largely by CMV exposure. Most TCR sequences were observed very rarely across donors, whereas some public TCRs were present in many individuals. This cohort had only TCR beta chains sequenced, and the lack of alpha or paired-chain data limited which features could be detected. Linkage disequilibrium might explain the correlated functional status among segregating V segments, but an unknown experimental factor could not be excluded. Roughly uniform sequencing depth across donors was assumed in presence/absence analyses, although this assumption may not hold. For the cohort, immune exposure information was limited to CMV serostatus. When HLA alleles, especially DR and DQ, strongly co-occurred, TCR associations were difficult to assign to individual alleles. Compared with equally common non-associated chains, HLA-associated TCR beta chains in a later analysis were more clonally expanded and had lower generation probabilities. In both the original and validation cohorts, the classifier was reported to diagnose cytomegalovirus status with high specificity and sensitivity. The authors suggested that the approach could potentially be extended to other disease states and immunological phenotypes. Because some donors lacked HLA typing at each locus, the association tests relied only on the typed subset. A group of highly shared sequence variants was considered likely to be a technical artifact of the sequencing pipeline. In the study, about 150 TCR beta chains were listed as associated with cytomegalovirus. A later analysis found that TCR association rates varied across HLA loci, with DRB1 alleles showing the most associated TCRs and HLA-C alleles the fewest. According to a later analysis, parvovirus B19, influenza, CMV and Epstein-Barr virus appeared linked to several top co-occurrence clusters. In a later genetic analysis, fewer N-insertions in productive TCRs were reported among donors in an Asian-associated ancestry cluster than the roughly 640-donor mean. The earlier analysis of 587 of the donors excluded some 15 rarely observed V segments, including chromosome 9 orphons, because counts were too low. At a false discovery rate of 0.05, a later analysis linked 15,000 to 20,000 TCR beta sequences to specific HLA alleles. A further reported finding was that TCR beta sequences accurately predicted the HLA-A and HLA-B alleles for most subjects in the first cohort. An association between a missense DCLRE1C variant and V-gene and J-gene trimming of TCR beta chains was found in a later genetic analysis and replicated in an independent cohort. A few of the identified cytomegalovirus-associated TCR beta chains were confirmed in vitro to be specific for cytomegalovirus antigens.

The source material was PBMCs. The clonotype was recovered from a girl aged 2-15 years in good health and CMV-seronegative.

Here is the DNA: TGTGCCAGCAGCTTAATAGGGGCCAATCAGCCCCAGCATTTT. Translated, this is CASSLIGANQPQHF. Recombination connected TRBV7-2 to TRBJ1-5; possibly the D gene is TRBD1, per 5 matching bases. CDR1 and CDR2 (SGHTA, FQGNSA) derive from the germline V gene. The CDR3 holds 14 amino acids from the cysteine to the phenylalanine. Left in the record is the CDR3 DNA by itself, 42 bases read in frame from the first base. A distance of 8 bases separates the germline ends of V and J, which lose 2 bases and 3 bases respectively.